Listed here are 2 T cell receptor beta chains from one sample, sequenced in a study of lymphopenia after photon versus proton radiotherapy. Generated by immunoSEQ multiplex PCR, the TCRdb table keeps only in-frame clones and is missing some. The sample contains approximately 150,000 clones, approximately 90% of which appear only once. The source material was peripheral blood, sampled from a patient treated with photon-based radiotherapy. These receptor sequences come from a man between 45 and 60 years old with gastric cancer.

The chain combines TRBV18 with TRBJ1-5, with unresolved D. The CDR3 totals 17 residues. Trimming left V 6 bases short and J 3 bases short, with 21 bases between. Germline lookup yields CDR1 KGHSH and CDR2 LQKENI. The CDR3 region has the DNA TGTGCCAGCTCCCCTGTCGCGATGGGTCGATTCAATCAGCCCCAGCATTTT. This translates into CASSPVAMGRFNQPQHF.

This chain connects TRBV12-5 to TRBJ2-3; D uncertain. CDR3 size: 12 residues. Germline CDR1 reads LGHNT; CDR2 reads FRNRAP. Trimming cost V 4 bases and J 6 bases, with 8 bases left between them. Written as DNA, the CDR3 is TGTGCTAGTGGTTCCGCCGGGGATACGCAGTATTTT. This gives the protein CASGSAGDTQYF.